This T cell receptor (beta chain) is from a study of OX40 agonist ivuxolimab in advanced cancers. Whole-study context: Mean age around 60 years, range 23 to 79; around 80% male.

If patients had autoimmune disease history or systemic immunosuppression, they were excluded. At baseline, cycle 4 day 1, and cycle 7 day 1, blood was sampled. The repertoire was sequenced with immunoSEQ multiplex PCR; TCRdb's copy has only in-frame clones and lacks some. This table holds under 90,000 clones, more than 80% found once. The table lists this clone with a count of one. This CDR3 has 17 residues. Losses at the gene ends were 4 bases for V and 6 bases for J; bases not matched to a gene: 13. The germline gives CDR1 MGHRA, CDR2 YSYEKL. The chain is built from TRBV4-1 and TRBJ2-1, with 9 bases lining up with TRBD1. Sample: CD4+ or CD8+ T cells sorted from blood, taken in a trial of the OX40 agonist ivuxolimab. This receptor was obtained from an adult with an advanced solid tumor such as melanoma, head and neck, liver or kidney cancer. The CDR3 reads CASSPPLGTGFFNEQFF. The DNA of the CDR3 is TGCGCCAGCAGCCCGCCCCTCGGGACAGGGTTTTTCAATGAGCAGTTCTTC.